These T cell receptor beta chains were read from a single sample in a study of siplizumab effects on memory and regulatory T cells. Their antigens are not known. Clones were read by immunoSEQ multiplex PCR, and TCRdb kept only the in-frame ones, dropping some. This table has several thousand clones, about 40% appearing once. Sequencing used CFSE-low (dividing) CD8+ T cells sorted from an allogeneic mixed lymphocyte reaction. These receptors originate from a human donor in good health; the cells came from an allogeneic mixed lymphocyte reaction. Each CDR3 is given with its conserved first and last residue. A D gene is named only where the DNA matches it firmly. Size is omitted from some rows. Given values are once, few, many or a class for expanded clones.

>TRBJ2-1|TRBV4-2|TRBD2|NA
CASSQETSGRGEQFF
TGTGCCAGCAGCCAAGAAACTAGCGGGAGGGGAGAGCAGTTCTTC
>TRBJ1-4|TRBV6-1|NA|medium-sized
CASGRLNEKLFF
TGTGCCAGCGGTCGACTTAATGAAAAACTGTTTTTT
>TRBJ2-1|TRBV7-3|TRBD1|NA
CASSQQGAYEQFF
TGCGCCAGCAGCCAACAGGGGGCCTATGAGCAGTTCTTC
>TRBJ2-1|TRBV30|TRBD2|few
CAWNSGTNEQFF
TGTGCCTGGAATAGCGGGACCAATGAGCAGTTCTTC
>TRBJ1-1|TRBV30|NA|large
CAWIGRMNTEAFF
TGTGCCTGGATTGGACGGATGAACACTGAAGCTTTCTTT
>TRBJ2-7|TRBV7-9|NA|NA
CASSSRAPSEQYF
TGTGCCAGCAGCTCCCGAGCCCCTAGCGAGCAGTACTTC
>TRBJ2-4|TRBV7-9|NA|few
CASSPLRPPIQYF
TGTGCCAGCAGCCCCCTGAGGCCCCCCATTCAGTACTTC
>TRBJ1-3|TRBV5-3|NA|NA
CASSQDRGSGNTIYF
TGTGCCAGCAGCCAAGATAGGGGCTCTGGAAACACCATATATTTT
>TRBJ1-2|TRBV4-3|NA|few
CASSQERSVRPYGYTF
TGCGCCAGCAGCCAAGAACGGTCCGTGCGTCCCTATGGCTACACCTTC
>TRBJ2-1|TRBV7-8|TRBD2|few
CASSLGLAGDEQFF
TGTGCCAGCAGCTTGGGACTAGCGGGAGATGAGCAGTTCTTC
>TRBJ2-1|TRBV29-1|TRBD2|NA
CSVQGRLAGMGEQFF
TGCAGCGTTCAGGGGAGACTAGCGGGTATGGGTGAGCAGTTCTTC
>TRBJ2-1|TRBV19|TRBD2|few
CASSIAGGFYNEQFF
TGTGCCAGTAGTATTGCGGGAGGGTTCTACAATGAGCAGTTCTTC
>TRBJ2-4|TRBV6-1|NA|medium-sized
CASTSDWENIQYF
TGTGCCAGCACCTCGGACTGGGAAAACATTCAGTACTTC
>TRBJ2-7|TRBV2|TRBD1|NA
CASSERDRATYEQYF
TGTGCCAGCAGTGAGCGGGACAGGGCAACCTACGAGCAGTACTTC
>TRBJ2-7|TRBV27|TRBD2|medium-sized
CASSGREGPYEQYF
TGTGCCAGCAGTGGAAGGGAGGGCCCCTACGAGCAGTACTTC
>TRBJ2-3|TRBV30|TRBD2|NA
CARTGGGHTDTQYF
TGTGCCCGAACGGGAGGGGGACACACAGATACGCAGTATTTT
>TRBJ2-7|TRBV29-1|TRBD1|medium-sized
CSVTGGSSYEQYF
TGCAGCGTAACAGGGGGCAGCTCCTACGAGCAGTACTTC
>TRBJ2-1|TRBV2|TRBD1|NA
CASSDGTGYNEQFF
TGTGCCAGCAGTGACGGGACAGGGTACAATGAGCAGTTCTTC
>TRBJ1-1|TRBV11-2|NA|medium-sized
CASSSGYTEAFF
TGTGCCAGCAGCTCAGGATATACTGAAGCTTTCTTT
>TRBJ2-7|TRBV5-1|NA|once
CASSFRGRSYEQYF
TGCGCCAGCAGCTTCCGGGGCCGCTCCTACGAGCAGTACTTC
>TRBJ1-5|TRBV5-1|TRBD1|few
CASSFGTGSQPQHF
TGCGCCAGCAGCTTCGGGACAGGGTCTCAGCCCCAGCATTTT
>TRBJ2-3|TRBV15|TRBD2|NA
CATSREGTSGSTDTQYF
TGTGCCACCAGCAGAGAAGGGACTAGCGGAAGCACAGATACGCAGTATTTT
>TRBJ1-5|TRBV7-2|NA|NA
CASSRRQRRNQPQHF
TGTGCCAGCAGCCGGAGACAGCGGCGGAATCAGCCCCAGCATTTT
>TRBJ2-7|TRBV9|NA|few
CASSVGPVGGRYEQYF
TGTGCCAGCAGCGTAGGGCCGGTGGGAGGACGTTACGAGCAGTACTTC
>TRBJ1-3|TRBV7-2|NA|medium-sized
CASSLDSTSGNTIYF
TGTGCCAGCAGCTTGGACAGCACCTCTGGAAACACCATATATTTT
>TRBJ2-5|TRBV6-6|NA|NA
CASHGETQYF
TGTGCCAGCCATGGAGAGACCCAGTACTTC
>TRBJ2-1|TRBV21-1|NA|NA
CASSKEVGGAKNEQFF
TGTGCCAGCAGCAAAGAGGTAGGGGGCGCTAAGAATGAGCAGTTCTTC
>TRBJ2-7|TRBV30|TRBD2|NA
CAWSVGTSGSGFYEQYF
TGTGCCTGGAGTGTAGGGACTAGCGGGAGTGGGTTCTACGAGCAGTACTTC
>TRBJ2-2|TRBV21-1|NA|NA
CASSKVGTRTGELFF
TGTGCCAGCAGCAAAGTGGGGACACGCACCGGGGAGCTGTTTTTT
>TRBJ1-5|TRBV7-9|NA|few
CASSLVGTDNQPQHF
TGTGCCAGCAGCTTAGTAGGGACGGACAATCAGCCCCAGCATTTT
>TRBJ1-4|TRBV7-9|TRBD1|medium-sized
CASSQTRDRVTNEKLFF
TGTGCCAGCAGCCAAACTCGGGACAGGGTGACTAATGAAAAACTGTTTTTT
>TRBJ2-7|TRBV9|TRBD2|medium-sized
CASSVEVSGRPEQYF
TGTGCCAGCAGCGTAGAGGTTAGCGGGAGGCCCGAGCAGTACTTC
>TRBJ1-2|TRBV23-1|TRBD1|NA
CASSPRQGANYGYTF
TGCGCCAGCAGTCCCCGACAGGGGGCTAACTATGGCTACACCTTC
>TRBJ2-1|TRBV7-3|TRBD2|NA
CASSPGLAGDNEQFF
TGTGCCAGCAGCCCGGGGCTAGCGGGAGATAATGAGCAGTTCTTC
>TRBJ2-7|TRBV6-5|TRBD2|NA
CASSRAGETYEQYF
TGTGCCAGCAGTCGAGCGGGGGAGACCTACGAGCAGTACTTC
>TRBJ1-2|TRBV27|TRBD1|few
CASSPGTGYGYTF
TGTGCCAGCAGTCCCGGGACAGGTTATGGCTACACCTTC
>TRBJ2-7|TRBV14|TRBD2|NA
CASSQFPLAGSYEQYF
TGTGCCAGCAGCCAATTCCCTCTAGCGGGGTCATACGAGCAGTACTTC
>TRBJ2-7|TRBV9|NA|NA
CASSVATGAYEQYF
TGTGCCAGCAGCGTAGCTACGGGAGCCTACGAGCAGTACTTC
>TRBJ1-1|TRBV7-2|NA|few
CASSLEVNTEAFF
TGTGCCAGCAGCTTAGAGGTGAACACTGAAGCTTTCTTT
>TRBJ2-3|TRBV9|NA|medium-sized
CASSVEGGADTQYF
TGTGCCAGCAGCGTAGAAGGAGGAGCAGATACGCAGTATTTT
>TRBJ2-7|TRBV18|NA|NA
CASSEAYLSYEQYF
TGTGCCAGCTCTGAGGCATACCTCTCCTACGAGCAGTACTTC
>TRBJ2-1|TRBV13|NA|few
CASSPGPMNEQFF
TGTGCCAGCAGCCCCGGACCGATGAATGAGCAGTTCTTC
>TRBJ2-7|TRBV30|TRBD1|large
CAWSVGQGPYEQYF
TGTGCCTGGAGTGTCGGACAGGGACCCTACGAGCAGTACTTC
>TRBJ2-7|TRBV4-1|NA|NA
CASSQGRGNYEQYF
TGCGCCAGCAGCCAGGGGAGGGGGAACTACGAGCAGTACTTC
>TRBJ1-4|TRBV5-4|NA|NA
CASSLVGDEKLFF
TGTGCCAGCAGCTTGGTGGGGGATGAAAAACTGTTTTTT
>TRBJ2-1|TRBV19|NA|medium-sized
CASSIGGGTAGYNEQFF
TGTGCCAGTAGTATAGGGGGCGGGACGGCCGGTTACAATGAGCAGTTCTTC
>TRBJ1-5|TRBV4-1|NA|few
CASSRSLGSNQPQHF
TGCGCCAGCAGCCGATCGTTAGGGAGCAATCAGCCCCAGCATTTT
>TRBJ1-1|TRBV27|TRBD1|medium-sized
CASSPRTGGFFEAFF
TGTGCCAGCAGTCCGCGGACAGGGGGCTTCTTTGAAGCTTTCTTT
>TRBJ2-7|TRBV5-3|TRBD1|once
CASSWGTGAYEQYF
TGTGCCAGCAGCTGGGGGACAGGGGCCTACGAGCAGTACTTC
>TRBJ2-3|TRBV7-3|TRBD1|medium-sized
CASSSTGKGDTQYF
TGTGCCAGCAGCTCGACAGGGAAGGGAGATACGCAGTATTTT
>TRBJ2-1|TRBV5-1|TRBD2|NA
CASSYVAGGSHEQFF
TGCGCCAGCAGCTACGTAGCGGGAGGGAGTCATGAGCAGTTCTTC
>TRBJ2-3|TRBV5-4|NA|NA
CASSPDGRSTDTQYF
TGTGCCAGCAGCCCGGATGGGCGAAGCACAGATACGCAGTATTTT
>TRBJ2-7|TRBV7-9|TRBD1|medium-sized
CASSPWDRGREQYF
TGTGCCAGCAGCCCATGGGACAGGGGTCGCGAGCAGTACTTC
>TRBJ2-3|TRBV4-1|NA|few
CASSQVHAEGDTQYF
TGCGCCAGCAGCCAAGTTCACGCGGAAGGAGATACGCAGTATTTT
>TRBJ2-1|TRBV29-1|NA|NA
CSVEDLAESSYNEQFF
TGCAGCGTTGAAGATCTTGCGGAAAGCTCCTACAATGAGCAGTTCTTC
>TRBJ1-4|TRBV4-3|NA|NA
CASSQAWGRGEKLFF
TGCGCCAGCAGCCAAGCTTGGGGCAGGGGTGAAAAACTGTTTTTT
>TRBJ2-3|TRBV21-1|NA|NA
CASSKEGPTQYF
TGTGCCAGCAGCAAAGAAGGGCCTACGCAGTATTTT
>TRBJ1-1|TRBV4-1|NA|few
CASSQDRGWTEAFF
TGCGCCAGCAGCCAAGATCGGGGTTGGACTGAAGCTTTCTTT
>TRBJ2-1|TRBV6-5|NA|few
CASSWGKGNEQFF
TGTGCCAGCAGCTGGGGGAAGGGCAATGAGCAGTTCTTC